This T cell receptor beta chain appears in the sequencing data of a study of regulatory T cells in long-lasting Graves disease. On the study more broadly: Antithyroid drugs had been given to newly diagnosed Graves' patients for under 3 months.

Notes on the study in general: Between persistent patients, thousands of public clonotypes were shared, exceeding the 950 to 1,000 shared between new patients.

The junction had 2 bases not matched to a gene; V was cut back by 3 bases and J by 2 bases. Germline CDR1 SGHTA, CDR2 FQGNSA. The CDR3 loop spans 14 amino acids. iRepertoire HTBI primers and Arm-PCR of CDR3 regions built TCR beta libraries. MiXCR, run by TCRdb on the multiplex PCR reads, gives a single entry per CDR3 protein. The table shows around 250,000 distinct CDR3 sequences, with around 18% occurring only once. In its sample, this clonotype was seen many times. Its antigen remains unidentified. The time point: newly diagnosed GD, antithyroid drugs for less than 3 months. Isolated PBMC RNA provided the starting material for the TCR library. This same sample was also part of a study on T cells in Graves' hyperthyroidism and ophthalmopathy.

The rearrangement joins TRBV7-2 to TRBJ2-3, with TRBD2 matching 7 bases. Specimen: peripheral blood mononuclear cells (PBMCs), collected at new diagnosis, from a patient treated with antithyroid drugs. This sequence was found in a woman aged 25 to 39 with Graves disease. The CDR3, as DNA: TGTGCCAGCAGCTTCCTAGCGGCCACAGATACGCAGTATTTT. Protein sequence: CASSFLAATDTQYF.